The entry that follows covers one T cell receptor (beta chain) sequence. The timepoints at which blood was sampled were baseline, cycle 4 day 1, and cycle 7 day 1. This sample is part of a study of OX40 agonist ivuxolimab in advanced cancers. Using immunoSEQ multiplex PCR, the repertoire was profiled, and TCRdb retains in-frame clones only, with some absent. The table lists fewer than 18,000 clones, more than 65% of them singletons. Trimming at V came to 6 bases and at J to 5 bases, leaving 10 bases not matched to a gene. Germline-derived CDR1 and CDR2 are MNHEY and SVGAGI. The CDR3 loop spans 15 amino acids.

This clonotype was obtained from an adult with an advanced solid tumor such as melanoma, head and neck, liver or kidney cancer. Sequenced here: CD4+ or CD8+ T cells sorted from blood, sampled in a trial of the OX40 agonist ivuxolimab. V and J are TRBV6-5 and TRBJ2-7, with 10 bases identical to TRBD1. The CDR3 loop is CASRDRDRGSDEQYF. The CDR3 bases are TGTGCCAGCAGAGACCGGGACAGGGGATCGGACGAGCAGTACTTC.